This TCR beta chain was found in a study of T cell repertoires in cytomegalovirus infection. Across the whole study: Matching HLA type, along with CMV infection, was indicated by public TCR beta signatures.

This clonotype was detected a few times. No antigen is known for it. TCRdb re-called the reads through MiXCR, storing one row per CDR3 protein. The sample yields 250,000 to 350,000 distinct CDR3 sequences, 20% to 30% seen once. Whole-study results and caveats: Using cumulative public TCR beta family frequency, the authors identified those who carried CMV together with the relevant HLA. HLA-C-restricted, CMV-specific TCR beta clonotypes were dominant ex vivo.

Germline-derived CDR1 and CDR2 are SGHAT and FQNNGV. V lost 5 bases, J lost 6 bases, and 9 bases stayed unmatched. The CDR3 runs 15 residues. The gene calls are TRBV11-2 and TRBJ2-3; TRBD1 matches at 9 bases. The source material was PBMCs. The sequence was obtained from a human donor in good health (CMV status not recorded). Some clones in this sample may be carry-over from other donors' samples. The CDR3 spells CASSHRGPRLDTQYF. The CDR3 DNA reads TGTGCCAGCAGCCACAGGGGGCCCCGGCTGGATACGCAGTATTTT. Full variable domain (outside the CDR3, taken from reference TRBV11-2 and TRBJ2-3): EAGVAQSPRYKIIEKRQSVAFWCNPISGHATLYWYQQILGQGPKLLIQFQNNGVVDDSQLPKDRFSAERLKGVDSTLKIQPAKLEDSAVYLCASSHRGPRLDTQYFGPGTRLTVL.